The text below deals with one T cell receptor beta chain. The repertoire was sequenced with immunoSEQ multiplex PCR; TCRdb's copy has only in-frame clones and lacks some. The sample shows approximately 170,000 clones, 80% to 90% of them seen only once. These data originate in a study of blood T cell repertoires in COVID-19. With 0 bases clipped from V and 5 bases from J, the junction kept 4 bases outside the gene matches. Germline V gene data show CDR1 as SGHTA and CDR2 as FQGTGA. The CDR3 runs to 15 residues. The chain links TRBV7-3 to TRBJ2-1; TRBD2 matches 7 bases. The sequencing input was peripheral blood. The receptor's source is a man in his fifties with active or convalescent COVID-19. The CDR3 DNA follows: TGTGCCAGCAGCTTAACGGGAGGGATCGACAATGAGCAGTTCTTC. This sequence encodes CASSLTGGIDNEQFF.